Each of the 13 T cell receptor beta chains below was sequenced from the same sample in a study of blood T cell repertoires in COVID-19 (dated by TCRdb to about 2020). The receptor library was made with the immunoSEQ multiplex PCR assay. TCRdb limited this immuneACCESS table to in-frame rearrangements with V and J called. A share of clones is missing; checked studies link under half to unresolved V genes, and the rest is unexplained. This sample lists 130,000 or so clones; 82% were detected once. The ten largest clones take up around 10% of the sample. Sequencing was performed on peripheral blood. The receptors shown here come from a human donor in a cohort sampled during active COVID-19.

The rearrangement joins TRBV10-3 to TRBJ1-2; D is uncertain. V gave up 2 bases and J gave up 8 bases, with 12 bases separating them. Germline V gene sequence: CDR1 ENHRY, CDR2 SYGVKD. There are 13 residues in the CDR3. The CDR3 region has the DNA TGTGCCATCAGTGAGGGGGAGGGAATGGGCTACACCTTC. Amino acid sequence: CAISEGEGMGYTF.

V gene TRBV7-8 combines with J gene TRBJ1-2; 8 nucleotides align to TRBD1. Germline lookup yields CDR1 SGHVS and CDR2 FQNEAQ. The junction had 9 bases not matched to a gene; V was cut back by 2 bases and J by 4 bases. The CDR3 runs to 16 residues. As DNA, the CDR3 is TGTGCCAGCAGCTTAAGGTCCAGGGGGCAGGGCTATGGCTACACCTTC. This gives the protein CASSLRSRGQGYGYTF. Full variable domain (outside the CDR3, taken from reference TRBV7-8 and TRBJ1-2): GAGVSQSPRYKVAKRGQDVALRCDPISGHVSLFWYQQALGQGPEFLTYFQNEAQLDKSGLPSDRFFAERPEGSVSTLKIQRTQQEDSAVYLCASSLRSRGQGYGYTFGSGTRLTVV.

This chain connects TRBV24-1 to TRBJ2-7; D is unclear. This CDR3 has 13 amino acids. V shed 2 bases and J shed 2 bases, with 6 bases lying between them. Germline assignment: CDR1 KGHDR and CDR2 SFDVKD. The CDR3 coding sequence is TGTGCCACCAGTGATTCTTTTACCTACGAGCAGTACTTC. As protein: CATSDSFTYEQYF.

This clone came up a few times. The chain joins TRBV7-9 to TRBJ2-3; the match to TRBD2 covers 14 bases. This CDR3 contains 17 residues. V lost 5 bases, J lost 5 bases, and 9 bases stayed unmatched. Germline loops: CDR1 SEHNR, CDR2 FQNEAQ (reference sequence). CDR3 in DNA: TGTGCCAGCAGCCGCCCGACTAGCGGGGGGGCCAAAGATACGCAGTATTTT. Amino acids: CASSRPTSGGAKDTQYF.

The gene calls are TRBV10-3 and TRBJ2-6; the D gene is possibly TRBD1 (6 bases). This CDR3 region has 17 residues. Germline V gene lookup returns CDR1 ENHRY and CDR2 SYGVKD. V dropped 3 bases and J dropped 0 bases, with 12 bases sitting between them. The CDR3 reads CAISERQVLSGANVLTF. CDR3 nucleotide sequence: TGTGCCATCAGTGAAAGACAGGTCCTCTCTGGGGCCAACGTCCTGACTTTC.

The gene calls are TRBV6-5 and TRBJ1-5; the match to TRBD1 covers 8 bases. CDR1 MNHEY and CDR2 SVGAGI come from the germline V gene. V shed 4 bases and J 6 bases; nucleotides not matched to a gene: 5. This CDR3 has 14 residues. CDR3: CASSFDRGFQPQHF. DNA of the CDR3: TGTGCCAGCAGTTTCGACAGGGGCTTTCAGCCCCAGCATTTT.

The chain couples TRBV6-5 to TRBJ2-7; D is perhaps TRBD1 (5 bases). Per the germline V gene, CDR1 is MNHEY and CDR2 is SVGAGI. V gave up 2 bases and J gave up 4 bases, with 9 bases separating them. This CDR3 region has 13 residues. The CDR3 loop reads CASSYPTVYEQYF. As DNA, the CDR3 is TGTGCCAGCAGTTACCCGACAGTATACGAGCAGTACTTC.

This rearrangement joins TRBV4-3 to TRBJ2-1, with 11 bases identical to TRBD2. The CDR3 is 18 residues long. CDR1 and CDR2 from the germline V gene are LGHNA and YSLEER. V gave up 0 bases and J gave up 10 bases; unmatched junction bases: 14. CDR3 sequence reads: CASSQDHLIAGGHGEQFF. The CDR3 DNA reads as TGCGCCAGCAGCCAAGACCACCTTATAGCGGGGGGGCACGGAGAGCAGTTCTTC.

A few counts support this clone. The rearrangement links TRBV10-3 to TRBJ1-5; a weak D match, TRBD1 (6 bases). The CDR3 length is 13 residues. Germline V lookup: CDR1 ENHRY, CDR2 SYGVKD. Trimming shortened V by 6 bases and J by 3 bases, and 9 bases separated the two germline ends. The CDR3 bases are TGTGCCATCAGGGACAGCTACAATCAGCCCCAGCATTTT. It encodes CAIRDSYNQPQHF.

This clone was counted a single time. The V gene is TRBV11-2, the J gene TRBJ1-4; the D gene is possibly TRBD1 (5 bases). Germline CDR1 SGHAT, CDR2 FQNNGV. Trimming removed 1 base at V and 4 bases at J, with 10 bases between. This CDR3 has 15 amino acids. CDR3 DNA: TGTGCCAGCAGCTTAGTGGCGGGGGTTAATGAAAAACTGTTTTTT. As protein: CASSLVAGVNEKLFF.

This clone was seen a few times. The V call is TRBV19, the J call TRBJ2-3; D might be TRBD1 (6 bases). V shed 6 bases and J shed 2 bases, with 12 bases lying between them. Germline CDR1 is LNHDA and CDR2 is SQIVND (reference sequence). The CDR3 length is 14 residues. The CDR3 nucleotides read TGTGCCAGTAGGACACAGGGATTCACAGATACGCAGTATTTT. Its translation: CASRTQGFTDTQYF.

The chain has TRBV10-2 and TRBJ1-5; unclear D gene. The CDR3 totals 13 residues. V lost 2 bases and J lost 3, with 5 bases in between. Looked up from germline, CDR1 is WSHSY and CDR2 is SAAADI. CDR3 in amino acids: CASSEDNNQPQHF. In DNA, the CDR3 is TGCGCCAGCAGTGAGGACAACAATCAGCCCCAGCATTTT.

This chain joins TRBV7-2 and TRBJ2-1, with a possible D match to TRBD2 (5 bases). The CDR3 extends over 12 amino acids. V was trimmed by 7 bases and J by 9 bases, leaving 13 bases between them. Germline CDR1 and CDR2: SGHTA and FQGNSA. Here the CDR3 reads CASTWSEGEQFF. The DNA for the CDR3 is TGTGCCAGCACCTGGTCTGAGGGTGAGCAGTTCTTC.